This TCR beta chain was profiled in a study of shared clonotypes between healthy human individuals. Assay execution took place at the deep level. The sorted-subset replicate PCRs were given around 200 ng DNA, which is 27,000 or so T cell genomes. Profiled with immunoSEQ multiplex PCR; TCRdb holds only in-frame clones, not every one. The sample gives about 640,000 clones, 72% of which show up once; 1.8% is in the top ten. In germline, CDR1 is SNHLY, CDR2 FYNNEI. This CDR3 is 12 amino acids long. The V gene lost 4 bases and the J gene lost 6 bases, with 7 bases spanning the gap. This clone was found a few times.

The rearrangement links TRBV2 to TRBJ2-1; D unclear. This receptor was obtained from a woman aged 25 to 39 in good health. The sequenced material came from memory CD4+ T cells sorted from blood. Subset specified: CD45RA-negative fraction. CDR3 amino acids: CASSATANEQFF. The CDR3 nucleotides read TGTGCCAGCAGTGCGACCGCCAATGAGCAGTTCTTC.